The source of this TCR beta chain is a study of molecular identifiers for immune sequencing clone quantification. Germline-derived CDR1 and CDR2 are DFQATT and SNEGSKA (reference sequence). Trimming took off 0 bases at V and 1 base at J, with 15 bases between the two ends. The CDR3 extends over 16 amino acids. Points from the study as a whole: Highly expanded clone sizes could be underestimated by identical TCR molecules that share a barcode.

Preparation of the bulk TCR libraries relied on previously described methods and listed TCR primers. TCRdb ran MiXCR on the PCR reads and lists one entry per CDR3 protein. The sample lists about 330,000 distinct CDR3 sequences, roughly 24% occurring once. Regarding this clonotype: Its specificity is unknown.

The CD8+CD4-CCR7+CD45RA+ phenotype defined the sorted naive CD8 T cells. The chain recombines TRBV20-1 with TRBJ1-1; no definite D call. The material sequenced was naive CD8+ T cells from blood, with Jurkat cell RNA spiked in. Subset indicated: FACS-sorted CD8+CD4-CCR7+CD45RA+ naive T cells. This TCR was sampled from a human donor in good health. Some libraries in this study had Jurkat cell RNA spiked in. In nucleotides, the CDR3 is TGCAGTGCTAGAGATCCGGGGTGGGCAGGGAACACTGAAGCTTTCTTT. This encodes CSARDPGWAGNTEAFF.